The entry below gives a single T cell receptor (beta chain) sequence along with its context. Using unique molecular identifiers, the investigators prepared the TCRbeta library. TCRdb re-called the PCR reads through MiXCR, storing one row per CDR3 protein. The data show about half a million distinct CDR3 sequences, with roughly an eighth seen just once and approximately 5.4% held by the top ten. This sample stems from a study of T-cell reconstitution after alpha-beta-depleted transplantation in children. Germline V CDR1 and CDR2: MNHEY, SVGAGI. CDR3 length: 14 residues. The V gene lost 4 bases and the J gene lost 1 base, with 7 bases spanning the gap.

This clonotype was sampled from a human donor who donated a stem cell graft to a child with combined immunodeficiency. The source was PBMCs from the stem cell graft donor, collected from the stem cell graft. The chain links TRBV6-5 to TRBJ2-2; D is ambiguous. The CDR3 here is CASSFTWNTGELFF. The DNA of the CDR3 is TGTGCCAGCAGTTTCACTTGGAACACCGGGGAGCTGTTTTTT.